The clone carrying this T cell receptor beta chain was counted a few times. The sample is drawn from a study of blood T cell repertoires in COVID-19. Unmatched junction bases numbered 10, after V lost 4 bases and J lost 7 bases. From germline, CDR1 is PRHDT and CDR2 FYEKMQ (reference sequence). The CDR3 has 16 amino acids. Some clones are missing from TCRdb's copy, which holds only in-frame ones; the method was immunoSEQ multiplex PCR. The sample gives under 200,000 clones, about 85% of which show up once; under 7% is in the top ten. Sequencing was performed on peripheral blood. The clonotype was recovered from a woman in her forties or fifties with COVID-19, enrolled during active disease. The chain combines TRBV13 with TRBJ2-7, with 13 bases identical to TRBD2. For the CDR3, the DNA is TGTGCCAGCAGCTACCTCACTAGCGGGGGGGCCAAAGAGCAGTACTTC. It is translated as CASSYLTSGGAKEQYF.